Listed below are T cell receptor beta chains from one sample, sequenced in a study of T cell responses to AZD1222 COVID-19 vaccine. Sequencing was performed with immunoSEQ multiplex PCR; in TCRdb, only in-frame clones are kept and a portion is missing. The sample comprises 90,000 to 150,000 clones, approximately 89% of which are singletons, and around 4.3% rests with the top ten. The source was peripheral blood, collected on day 0 of AZD1222 vaccination. The receptors derive from an adult in good health. Each CDR3 is given with its conserved first and last residue.

V gene,J gene,CDR3 length,CDR3 protein
TRBV7-2,TRBJ2-1,13,CASSKDRWREQFF
TRBV7-6,TRBJ1-2,15,CASSLVSGGEHGYTF
TRBV6-2/TRBV6-3,TRBJ2-3,16,CASSYSGTVSTDTQYF
TRBV6-6,TRBJ2-3,16,CASSYSAGQGADTQYF
TRBV11-2,TRBJ2-1,19,CASSAETTGGTLLYNEQFF
TRBV7-2,TRBJ2-1,16,CASSLLSGGAMNEQFF
TRBV4-1,TRBJ1-2,17,CASSQDEERGRRGGYTF
TRBV30,TRBJ2-5,15,CAWSVRGQGRETQYF
TRBV19,TRBJ1-6,18,CASSSGTTQSSYNSPLHF
TRBV5-1,TRBJ1-1,14,CASSLGGGLTEAFF
TRBV10-2,TRBJ1-2,15,CASSDSLGRNYGYTF
TRBV4-1,TRBJ1-5,17,CASSRRQDTFGNQPQHF
TRBV6-4,TRBJ2-2,16,CASSDSFRGATGELFF
TRBV13,TRBJ1-4,15,CASSLWGDLNEKLFF
TRBV7-2,TRBJ1-4,15,CASSLQVGGNEKLFF
TRBV21-1,TRBJ1-1,13,CASSKRGYTEAFF
TRBV6-2/TRBV6-3,TRBJ2-7,14,CASSYVGQGYEQYF
TRBV9,TRBJ1-1,17,CASSVDGSGGVLTEAFF
TRBV6-2/TRBV6-3,TRBJ1-2,13,CASSDRANYGYTF
TRBV7-7,TRBJ2-1,15,CASSLWEGQTPEQFF
TRBV28,TRBJ1-3,13,CASRRGSGNTIYF
TRBV7-8,TRBJ1-1,15,CASSNQTVKNTEAFF